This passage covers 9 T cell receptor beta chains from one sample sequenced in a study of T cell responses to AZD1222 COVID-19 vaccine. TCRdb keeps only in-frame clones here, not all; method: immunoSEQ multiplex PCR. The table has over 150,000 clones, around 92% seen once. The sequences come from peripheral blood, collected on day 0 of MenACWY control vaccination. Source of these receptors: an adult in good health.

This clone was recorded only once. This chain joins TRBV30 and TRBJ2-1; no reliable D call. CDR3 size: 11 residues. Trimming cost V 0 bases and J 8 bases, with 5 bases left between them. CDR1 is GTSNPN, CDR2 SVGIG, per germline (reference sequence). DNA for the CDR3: TGTGCCTGGAGTGTAATCGATGAGCAGTTCTTC. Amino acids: CAWSVIDEQFF. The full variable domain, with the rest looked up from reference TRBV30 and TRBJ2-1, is SQTIHQWPATLVQPVGSPLSLECTVEGTSNPNLYWYRQAAGRGLQLLFYSVGIGQISSEVPQNLSASRPQDRQFILSSKKLLLSDSGFYLCAWSVIDEQFFGPGTRLTVL.

CDR3 bases: TGTGCCAGCAGCGGACCTCTAACCGAGCAGTACTTC. It is translated as CASSGPLTEQYF. This chain uses TRBV6-2 or TRBV6-3 with TRBJ2-7, with unresolved D. Germline CDR1 reads MNHEY; CDR2 reads SVGEGT. The CDR3 covers 12 residues. Deletions cut 6 bases from V and 6 bases from J, with 12 bases between.

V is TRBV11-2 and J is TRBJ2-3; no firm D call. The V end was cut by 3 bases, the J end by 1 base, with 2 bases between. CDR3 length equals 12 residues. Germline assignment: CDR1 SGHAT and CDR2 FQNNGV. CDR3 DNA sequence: TGTGCCAGCAGCTTGGGCACAGATACGCAGTATTTT. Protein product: CASSLGTDTQYF.

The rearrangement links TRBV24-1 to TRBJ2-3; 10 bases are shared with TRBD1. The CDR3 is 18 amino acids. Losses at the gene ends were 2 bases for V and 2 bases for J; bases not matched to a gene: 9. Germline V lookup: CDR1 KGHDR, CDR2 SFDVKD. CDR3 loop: CATSDSTGTGAITDTQYF. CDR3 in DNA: TGTGCCACCAGTGATTCAACCGGGACAGGGGCTATCACAGATACGCAGTATTTT.

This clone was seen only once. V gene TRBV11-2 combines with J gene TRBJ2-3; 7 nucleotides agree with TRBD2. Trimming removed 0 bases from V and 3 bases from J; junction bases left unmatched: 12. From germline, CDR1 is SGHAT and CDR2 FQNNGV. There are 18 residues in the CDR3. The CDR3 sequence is CASSLDLSLAEVTDTQYF. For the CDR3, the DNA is TGTGCCAGCAGCTTAGACCTCTCCCTAGCGGAAGTTACAGATACGCAGTATTTT. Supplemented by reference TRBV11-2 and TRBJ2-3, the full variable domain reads EAGVAQSPRYKIIEKRQSVAFWCNPISGHATLYWYQQILGQGPKLLIQFQNNGVVDDSQLPKDRFSAERLKGVDSTLKIQPAKLEDSAVYLCASSLDLSLAEVTDTQYFGPGTRLTVL.

The chain's CDR3 is CARTGETQYF. DNA of the CDR3: TGTGCCAGGACCGGGGAGACCCAGTACTTC. This chain joins TRBV9 and TRBJ2-5; no reliable D call. Per germline, CDR1 SGDLS and CDR2 YYNGEE. Trimming removed 8 bases from V and 5 bases from J, with 7 bases in between. This CDR3 comprises 10 residues.

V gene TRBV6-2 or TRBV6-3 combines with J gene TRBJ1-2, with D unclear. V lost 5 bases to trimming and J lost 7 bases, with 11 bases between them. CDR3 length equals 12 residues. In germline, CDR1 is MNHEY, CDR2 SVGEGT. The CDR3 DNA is TGTGCCAGCAGTCAGGTCGTTTTTGGCTACACCTTC. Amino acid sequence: CASSQVVFGYTF.

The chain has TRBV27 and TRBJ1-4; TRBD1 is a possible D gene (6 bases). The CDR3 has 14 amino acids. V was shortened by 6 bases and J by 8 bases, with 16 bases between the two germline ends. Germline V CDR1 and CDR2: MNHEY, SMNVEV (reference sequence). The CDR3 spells CASSSQGLNEKLFF. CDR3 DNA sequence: TGTGCCAGCAGCTCCCAGGGGTTAAACGAAAAACTGTTTTTT.

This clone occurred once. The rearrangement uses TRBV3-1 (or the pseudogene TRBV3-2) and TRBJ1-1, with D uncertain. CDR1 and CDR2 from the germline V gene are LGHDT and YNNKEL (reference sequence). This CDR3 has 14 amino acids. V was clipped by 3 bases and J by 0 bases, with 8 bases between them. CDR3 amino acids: CASSQAHLNTEAFF. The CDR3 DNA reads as TGTGCCAGCAGCCAGGCACACTTGAACACTGAAGCTTTCTTT.